These 20 T cell receptor beta chains originate from one sample sequenced in a study of blood T cell repertoires in COVID-19. Clones were sequenced by immunoSEQ multiplex PCR, and TCRdb holds only the in-frame ones, with some missing. The sample includes about 180,000 clones, 86% of them seen just once. Sequences were obtained from PBMCs or T cells enriched from blood (not recorded which). The receptors come from a woman aged 25-40 years who had recovered from COVID-19.

This chain joins TRBV5-1 and TRBJ2-7; possible D gene TRBD1, 5 bases. Trimming cost V 2 bases and J 3 bases, with 9 bases left between them. This CDR3 is built from 13 residues. Germline CDR1 and CDR2: SGHRS and YFSETQ. The CDR3 reads CASSLSGNYEQYF. CDR3 coding DNA: TGCGCCAGCAGCTTATCAGGGAACTACGAGCAGTACTTC.

The chain combines TRBV4-1 with TRBJ1-5; no definite D call. Per germline, CDR1 MGHRA and CDR2 YSYEKL. The CDR3 totals 16 residues. V shed 0 bases and J shed 4 bases, with 13 bases lying between them. CDR3 region: CASSQEGRGENQPQHF. The CDR3 coding sequence is TGCGCCAGCAGCCAAGAAGGGCGCGGGGAGAATCAGCCCCAGCATTTT.

The CDR3 coding sequence is TGCGCCAGCAGCTTGGGACAGGGGCGCGATGAGCAGTTCTTC. Translation gives CASSLGQGRDEQFF. The V gene is TRBV5-1, the J gene TRBJ2-1, with 8 bases matching TRBD1. The junction had 4 bases not matched to a gene; V was cut back by 0 bases and J by 8 bases. Germline CDR1 and CDR2: SGHRS and YFSETQ. The CDR3 runs 14 residues. Filled out from reference TRBV5-1 and TRBJ2-1, the complete variable domain reads KAGVTQTPRYLIKTRGQQVTLSCSPISGHRSVSWYQQTPGQGLQFLFEYFSETQRNKGNFPGRFSGRQFSNSRSEMNVSTLELGDSALYLCASSLGQGRDEQFFGPGTRLTVL.

This sequence joins TRBV2 and TRBJ2-5; the D gene is possibly TRBD2 (5 bases). This CDR3 contains 15 residues. Trimming took 5 bases from V and 2 from J, leaving 15 bases between them. Germline V gives CDR1 SNHLY, CDR2 FYNNEI. CDR3 sequence reads: CASSLAFIVQETQYF. The CDR3 DNA is TGTGCCAGCAGTCTAGCATTCATAGTACAAGAGACCCAGTACTTC. The variable domain in full, completed from reference TRBV2 and TRBJ2-5, reads EPEVTQTPSHQVTQMGQEVILRCVPISNHLYFYWYRQILGQKVEFLVSFYNNEISEKSEIFDDQFSVERPDGSNFTLKIRSTKLEDSAMYFCASSLAFIVQETQYFGPGTRLLVL.

The V and J genes are TRBV5-8 and TRBJ1-4, with D hard to call. CDR1 and CDR2 (germline): SGHTS, YDEGEE. The ends were cut back, 0 bases at V and 10 bases at J, with 4 bases in the middle. CDR3 length: 11 amino acids. CDR3 nucleotides: TGTGCCAGCAGCTTGGAGAGAAAACTGTTTTTT. This encodes CASSLERKLFF.

The chain links TRBV11-3 to TRBJ2-7; D ambiguous. V shed 1 base and J shed 7 bases, with 2 bases lying between them. The germline CDR1 and CDR2 sequences are SGHNT and YENEEA. This CDR3 region has 10 residues. CDR3 residues: CASSLAEQYF. DNA for the CDR3: TGTGCCAGCAGCTTAGCAGAGCAGTACTTC.

This clone was seen a few times. V gene TRBV19 combines with J gene TRBJ2-2; D call uncertain. The CDR3 sequence is 14 residues long. Germline V gene lookup returns CDR1 LNHDA and CDR2 SQIVND (reference sequence). V was cut by 0 bases and J by 1 base, with 3 bases left in between. The CDR3 nucleotides read TGTGCCAGTAGTATAGATCGGAACACCGGGGAGCTGTTTTTT. This codes for CASSIDRNTGELFF.

The CDR3 nucleotides are TGTGCCAGCAGCTTTAAGGTGCGGGACAGGTTCCAAGAGACCCAGTACTTC. Protein sequence: CASSFKVRDRFQETQYF. This sequence joins TRBV7-9 and TRBJ2-5; 8 bases fit TRBD1. The CDR3 is made up of 17 amino acids. Germline CDR1 and CDR2: SEHNR and FQNEAQ (reference sequence). The trim removed 3 bases at V and 1 base at J, leaving 10 bases unmatched.

This chain links TRBV2 with TRBJ2-1, with 7 bases fitting TRBD1. The V gene's germline CDR1 is SNHLY and CDR2 FYNNEI. This CDR3 spans 12 amino acids. V lost 11 bases, J lost 9 bases, and 10 bases stayed unmatched. As DNA, the CDR3 is TGTGCCGGCGACAGGGAAGGGCTTGAGCAGTTCTTC. It yields the protein CAGDREGLEQFF.

This sequence joins TRBV27 and TRBJ1-2; D is uncertain. The CDR3 is 11 amino acids. V dropped 0 bases and J dropped 8 bases, with 4 bases sitting between them. CDR1 is MNHEY, CDR2 SMNVEV, per germline (reference sequence). As DNA, the CDR3 is TGTGCCAGCAGTTTATCGAGGGGCTACACCTTC. Translated, it gives CASSLSRGYTF.

The V call is TRBV28, the J call TRBJ1-1; D possibly corresponds to TRBD1 (5 bases). Germline-derived CDR1 and CDR2 are MDHEN and SYDVKM. Trimming took 2 bases from V and 7 from J, leaving 14 bases between them. This CDR3 has 14 amino acids. CDR3 sequence (DNA): TGTGCCAGCAGTTTACGGCAGGGAAGTTATGAAGCTTTCTTT. Translated, it gives CASSLRQGSYEAFF.

CDR3 in amino acids: CASNAEMRANVLTF. CDR3 DNA: TGTGCCAGCAACGCGGAGATGCGGGCCAACGTCCTGACTTTC. This chain links TRBV5-8 with TRBJ2-6; D is unclear. The CDR3 has 14 amino acids. Per germline, CDR1 SGHTS and CDR2 YDEGEE. The V and J ends lost 6 bases and 5 bases respectively, with 12 bases between them.

This rearrangement joins TRBV18 to TRBJ1-1, with unresolved D. Trimming took off 4 bases at V and 1 base at J, with 22 bases between the two ends. Per the germline V gene, CDR1 is KGHSH and CDR2 is LQKENI. CDR3 length: 18 amino acids. The CDR3 nucleotides are TGTGCCAGCTCACTACTGTTCACCTCACAGCTTACGAACACTGAAGCTTTCTTT. Translated: CASSLLFTSQLTNTEAFF.

This clone was counted at least ten times. DNA of the CDR3: TGTGCCAGCAGCCCCACATCAGGGGGACCAACCTACAATGAGCAGTTCTTC. It codes for CASSPTSGGPTYNEQFF. The gene calls are TRBV7-3 and TRBJ2-1; 7 bases are a match to TRBD1. Trimming cost V 5 bases and J 2 bases; bases outside gene matches: 12. The germline gives CDR1 SGHTA, CDR2 FQGTGA. CDR3 length: 17 residues.

The chain employs TRBV25-1 and TRBJ1-2; no reliable D call. This CDR3 has 13 residues. Germline loops: CDR1 MGHDK, CDR2 SYGVNS. V shed 6 bases and J shed 4 bases, with 12 bases lying between them. The chain's CDR3 is CASSAPRSYGYTF. CDR3 coding DNA: TGTGCCAGCAGCGCCCCGAGGTCCTATGGCTACACCTTC.

V usage is TRBV3-1 (or the pseudogene TRBV3-2) and J usage is TRBJ2-3, with D unclear. V was trimmed by 1 base and J by 1 base, leaving 12 bases between them. This CDR3 is built from 16 residues. Germline CDR1 and CDR2: LGHDT and YNNKEL (reference sequence). The CDR3 here is CASSQGGVTGTDTQYF. Written as DNA, the CDR3 is TGTGCCAGCAGCCAAGGAGGCGTGACTGGCACAGATACGCAGTATTTT.

As for this clone: One junction end does not reproduce the germline sequence, and a read error may be involved. The genes are TRBV12-3 or TRBV12-4 and TRBJ1-2, with 8 nucleotides matching TRBD1. There are 11 residues in the CDR3. CDR3 protein: CAGRGPRGYTF. As DNA, the CDR3 is TGTGCCGGCAGGGGGCCGCGGGGCTACACCTTC.

The sample holds a few counts of this clone. The chain joins TRBV28 to TRBJ1-1, with TRBD1 matching 8 bases. J lost 5 bases, V lost 4 bases, and 6 bases had no gene match. The CDR3 consists of 14 residues. CDR1 is MDHEN and CDR2 is SYDVKM in the germline V gene. The CDR3 protein is CASSSGQGQTEAFF. DNA for the CDR3: TGTGCCAGCAGTTCTGGACAGGGACAGACTGAAGCTTTCTTT. Full variable domain (remainder filled in from reference TRBV28 and TRBJ1-1): DVKVTQSSRYLVKRTGEKVFLECVQDMDHENMFWYRQDPGLGLRLIYFSYDVKMKEKGDIPEGYSVSREKKERFSLILESASTNQTSMYLCASSSGQGQTEAFFGQGTRLTVV.

This clone was observed a handful of times. The genes are TRBV5-1 and TRBJ1-1; 11 bases map to TRBD1. Germline CDR1 reads SGHRS; CDR2 reads YFSETQ. This CDR3 is 15 amino acids long. The V and J ends lost 3 bases and 1 base, in that order; junction bases with no gene match: 2. CDR3 bases: TGCGCCAGCAGCTGGACAGGGGGCACGAACACTGAAGCTTTCTTT. Amino acids: CASSWTGGTNTEAFF. Full variable domain (missing parts from reference TRBV5-1 and TRBJ1-1): KAGVTQTPRYLIKTRGQQVTLSCSPISGHRSVSWYQQTPGQGLQFLFEYFSETQRNKGNFPGRFSGRQFSNSRSEMNVSTLELGDSALYLCASSWTGGTNTEAFFGQGTRLTVV.

The chain is built from TRBV28 and TRBJ2-4, with 7 bases that match TRBD2. CDR1 is MDHEN, CDR2 SYDVKM, per germline. The V gene end was trimmed by 6 bases and the J gene end by 6 bases; junction bases not matched to a gene: 17. This CDR3 spans 17 amino acids. The CDR3 DNA is TGTGCCAGCAGCCTCTCGGGACTAACCAGGTCGGGAAACATTCAGTACTTC. Its protein is CASSLSGLTRSGNIQYF.